Listed here is a single TCR beta chain. Data came from immunoSEQ multiplex PCR; TCRdb stores just in-frame clones and leaves some out. The table has 200,000 or so clones, roughly nine tenths seen once. The data derive from a study of control samples from healthy donors and cancer patients. V was clipped by 3 bases and J by 2 bases; unmatched bases: 0. The CDR3 covers 13 residues. The germline V gene has CDR1 SGDLS and CDR2 YYNGEE. Sequencing was performed on blood. The J gene is TRBJ2-7, the V gene TRBV9, with 9 bases identical to TRBD2. The receptor was isolated from a man aged 25-45 years in good health. The CDR3 DNA follows: TGTGCCAGCAGCGCTAGCGGGGCCTACGAGCAGTACTTC. Translated: CASSASGAYEQYF.